This T cell receptor (beta chain) was obtained from a study of OX40 agonist ivuxolimab in advanced cancers. The method was immunoSEQ multiplex PCR; TCRdb's version includes in-frame clones alone and lacks a portion of them. The sample has about 110,000 clones, about 92% seen once. Trimming shortened V by 5 bases and J by 6 bases, and 13 bases separated the two germline ends. The CDR3 extends over 13 amino acids. CDR1 SGHNT and CDR2 YENEEA come from the germline V gene. The chain employs TRBV11-3 and TRBJ1-1; D is unresolved. Sequencing was performed on CD4+ or CD8+ T cells sorted from blood, taken in a trial of the OX40 agonist ivuxolimab. The receptor's source is an adult with an advanced solid tumor such as melanoma, head and neck, liver or kidney cancer. The DNA of the CDR3 is TGTGCCAGCAGCCTGATCGGTGACGCTGAAGCTTTCTTT. It codes for CASSLIGDAEAFF.